The 27 T cell receptor beta chains reported below all come from one sample, sequenced in a study of blood T cell repertoires in COVID-19. Some clones are missing from TCRdb's copy, which holds only in-frame ones; the method was immunoSEQ multiplex PCR. The sample lists 130,000 to 150,000 clones; about 86% were seen once. Input material: peripheral blood. The receptors stem from a human donor in a cohort sampled during active COVID-19.

This clone was picked up a small number of times. J is TRBJ2-5 and V is TRBV3-1 (or the pseudogene TRBV3-2), with 7 nucleotides matching TRBD2. The V and J ends lost 0 bases and 3 bases, in that order; junction bases with no gene match: 1. CDR1 and CDR2 (germline): LGHDT, YNNKEL (reference sequence). CDR3 length equals 14 residues. The CDR3 loop is CASSQDLAEETQYF. The CDR3 DNA sequence: TGTGCCAGCAGCCAAGACCTAGCGGAAGAGACCCAGTACTTC.

J is TRBJ2-3 and V is TRBV9, with 12 bases matching TRBD2. This CDR3 has 15 residues. Germline V gene data show CDR1 as SGDLS and CDR2 as YYNGEE. Trimming cost V 5 bases and J 2 bases; bases outside gene matches: 3. CDR3 bases: TGTGCCAGCAGGGCTAGCGGGAGGGCCACAGATACGCAGTATTTT. It translates to CASRASGRATDTQYF.

The chain joins TRBV9 to TRBJ2-3, with 10 bases that match TRBD1. Germline V gene lookup returns CDR1 SGDLS and CDR2 YYNGEE. The CDR3 length is 15 residues. With V trimmed by 3 bases and J by 6 bases, 7 bases remained unmatched. CDR3 sequence reads: CASSAGQGGYDTQYF. Written as DNA, the CDR3 is TGTGCCAGCAGCGCCGGACAGGGGGGTTACGATACGCAGTATTTT.

This clone was seen just once. This sequence joins TRBV7-6 and TRBJ2-6; TRBD1 agrees at 8 bases. After removal of 3 bases from V and 0 bases from J, the junction contained 13 bases not matched to a gene. Germline loops: CDR1 SGHVS, CDR2 FNYEAQ. The CDR3 has 20 residues. CDR3 loop: CASSFSPAGQVHSGANVLTF. In DNA form, the CDR3 reads TGTGCCAGCAGCTTTAGTCCGGCGGGACAGGTCCACTCTGGGGCCAACGTCCTGACTTTC.

A single count supports this clone. The V gene is TRBV6-1, the J gene TRBJ2-5; D ambiguous. Trimming took off 3 bases at V and 5 bases at J, with 7 bases between the two ends. Germline values: CDR1 MNHNS, CDR2 SASEGT. CDR3 size: 12 residues. The DNA of the CDR3 is TGTGCCAGCAGTGACGGGTTGGAGACCCAGTACTTC. Translating gives CASSDGLETQYF.

V usage is TRBV3-1 (or the pseudogene TRBV3-2) and J usage is TRBJ2-7; 7 positions match TRBD1. Germline V gene sequence: CDR1 LGHDT, CDR2 YNNKEL (reference sequence). The CDR3 sequence is 11 residues long. The V segment lost 4 bases and the J segment 7 bases; nucleotides outside the gene matches: 1. CDR3 loop: CASSPRGEQYF. CDR3 nucleotides: TGTGCCAGCAGCCCCAGGGGGGAGCAGTACTTC.

This chain links TRBV5-1 with TRBJ2-1, with D perhaps TRBD2 (6 bases). CDR1 is SGHRS and CDR2 is YFSETQ in the germline V gene. V was trimmed by 2 bases and J by 9 bases, leaving 18 bases between them. The CDR3 has 15 residues. The CDR3 DNA reads TGCGCCAGCAGCTTTAGCGGAGTGGATCTCAGTGAGCAGTTCTTC. Translated, it gives CASSFSGVDLSEQFF. Full variable domain (remainder filled in from reference TRBV5-1 and TRBJ2-1): KAGVTQTPRYLIKTRGQQVTLSCSPISGHRSVSWYQQTPGQGLQFLFEYFSETQRNKGNFPGRFSGRQFSNSRSEMNVSTLELGDSALYLCASSFSGVDLSEQFFGPGTRLTVL.

This rearrangement joins TRBV18 to TRBJ1-2; D gene unclear. Germline assignment: CDR1 KGHSH and CDR2 LQKENI. CDR3 length equals 16 residues. V lost 6 bases and J 0 bases, leaving 17 bases between the germline ends. The CDR3 loop reads CASSPTGGATNYGYTF. The CDR3 DNA follows: TGTGCCAGCTCGCCAACGGGAGGAGCGACTAACTATGGCTACACCTTC.

This clone was counted between two and nine times. The chain links TRBV19 to TRBJ2-3, with 10 bases aligning to TRBD2. This CDR3 contains 16 residues. Trimming cost V 1 base and J 3 bases; bases outside gene matches: 4. CDR1 is LNHDA and CDR2 is SQIVND in the germline V gene (reference sequence). This chain's CDR3 is CASSIVASGSTDTQYF. Here the CDR3 DNA reads TGTGCCAGTAGTATAGTGGCTAGCGGGAGTACAGATACGCAGTATTTT.

The rearrangement links TRBV28 to TRBJ2-7; a weak D match, TRBD1 (5 bases). V shed 4 bases and J shed 5 bases, with 12 bases lying between them. The germline V gene encodes CDR1 MDHEN and CDR2 SYDVKM. The CDR3 consists of 13 residues. The CDR3 nucleotides read TGTGCCAGCAGTTCAGGGTACATCCACGAGCAGTACTTC. It yields the protein CASSSGYIHEQYF.

This sequence joins TRBV11-2 and TRBJ2-3, with TRBD2 matching 9 bases. Losses at the gene ends were 5 bases for V and 6 bases for J; bases not matched to a gene: 9. There are 15 residues in the CDR3. The germline V gene encodes CDR1 SGHAT and CDR2 FQNNGV. DNA of the CDR3: TGTGCCAGCAGCCACGGACTAGCGTACACGGATACGCAGTATTTT. Encoded protein: CASSHGLAYTDTQYF.

The chain carries TRBV18 and TRBJ2-7; TRBD1 might be the D (6 bases). Germline loops: CDR1 KGHSH, CDR2 LQKENI. Trimming stripped 4 bases from V and 1 base from J, with 14 bases between. The CDR3 totals 15 residues. CDR3 DNA: TGTGCCAGCTCACTATACCGGGACACATCCTACGAGCAGTACTTC. Translating gives CASSLYRDTSYEQYF. Full variable domain (missing parts from reference TRBV18 and TRBJ2-7): NAGVMQNPRHLVRRRGQEARLRCSPMKGHSHVYWYRQLPEEGLKFMVYLQKENIIDESGMPKERFSAEFPKEGPSILRIQQVVRGDSAAYFCASSLYRDTSYEQYFGPGTRLTVT.

This rearrangement joins TRBV24-1 to TRBJ2-2; D is unclear. Looked up from germline, CDR1 is KGHDR and CDR2 is SFDVKD. Trimming shortened V by 6 bases and J by 5 bases, and 12 bases separated the two germline ends. The CDR3 length is 14 residues. In DNA form, the CDR3 reads TGTGCCACCAGTCCGTATCCGAGGACCGGGGAGCTGTTTTTT. As protein: CATSPYPRTGELFF.

This chain joins TRBV10-3 and TRBJ2-7; TRBD2 matches at 12 bases. Germline loops: CDR1 ENHRY, CDR2 SYGVKD. The CDR3 extends over 15 amino acids. Trimming took 6 bases from V and 4 from J; bases not matched to a gene: 7. The CDR3: CAISRLAGEGYEQYF. CDR3 coding DNA: TGTGCCATCAGCCGACTAGCGGGAGAGGGGTACGAGCAGTACTTC.

This chain joins TRBV3-1 (or the pseudogene TRBV3-2) and TRBJ2-7; 9 bases agree with TRBD2. CDR3 size: 17 residues. Per the germline V gene, CDR1 is LGHDT and CDR2 is YNNKEL (reference sequence). Unmatched junction bases numbered 12, after V lost 1 base and J lost 5 bases. This chain's CDR3 is CASSQGALAGFRDEQYF. The CDR3 DNA sequence: TGTGCCAGCAGCCAAGGGGCTCTAGCGGGATTCAGGGACGAGCAGTACTTC.

This clone was detected a few times. The chain couples TRBV24-1 to TRBJ2-1, with D tentatively TRBD1 (5 bases). The germline V gene encodes CDR1 KGHDR and CDR2 SFDVKD. Trimming cost V 4 bases and J 9 bases, with 15 bases left between them. The CDR3 is 14 amino acids. The DNA for the CDR3 is TGTGCCACCAGTGAGAGTGGGGCGTGGGTTGAGCAGTTCTTC. Encoded protein: CATSESGAWVEQFF.

This clone appeared a few times. The chain recombines TRBV5-8 with TRBJ1-2; D is unresolved. Germline CDR1 SGHTS, CDR2 YDEGEE. The CDR3 runs 16 residues. V was pared by 4 bases and J by 1 base, with 17 bases between. In nucleotides, the CDR3 is TGTGCCAGCAGCCAATACTGGGGAGGACTTAACTATGGCTACACCTTC. Residues: CASSQYWGGLNYGYTF. The full variable domain, completed using reference TRBV5-8 and TRBJ1-2, is EAGVTQSPTHLIKTRGQQATLRCSPISGHTSVYWYQQALGLGLQFLLWYDEGEERNRGNFPPRFSGRQFPNYSSELNVNALELEDSALYLCASSQYWGGLNYGYTFGSGTRLTVV.

The chain is built from TRBV14 and TRBJ2-7; the D is unclear. The CDR3 covers 13 residues. Between the trimmed V and J ends, which lost 1 base and 5 bases, there was a span of 9 bases. CDR1 is SGHDN, CDR2 FVKESK, per germline. The CDR3 DNA reads TGTGCCAGCAGCCAAGGCGGTTACGACGAGCAGTACTTC. Amino acid sequence: CASSQGGYDEQYF.

This clone was detected once. The chain combines TRBV19 with TRBJ2-6; no definite D call. This CDR3 region has 14 residues. With 5 bases removed from V and 0 bases from J, the gap between germline ends came to 5 bases. Germline CDR1 reads LNHDA; CDR2 reads SQIVND (reference sequence). The CDR3 DNA follows: TGTGCCAGTAGTTCCGGCTCTGGGGCCAACGTCCTGACTTTC. Its protein product is CASSSGSGANVLTF.

V gene TRBV18 combines with J gene TRBJ1-4; 7 bases are a match to TRBD1. The V gene's germline CDR1 is KGHSH and CDR2 LQKENI. This CDR3 has 16 residues. J was trimmed by 0 bases and V by 5 bases; bases with no gene match: 6. In DNA form, the CDR3 reads TGTGCCAGCTCAAGGGACAGACCTGCAACTAATGAAAAACTGTTTTTT. Translated, it gives CASSRDRPATNEKLFF.

This clone came up once. V usage is TRBV18 and J usage is TRBJ1-5, with D possibly matching TRBD1 (6 bases). This CDR3 has 15 amino acids. The germline CDR1 and CDR2 sequences are KGHSH and LQKENI. Trimming took off 2 bases at V and 4 bases at J, with 12 bases between the two ends. The CDR3 loop is CASSPGTTGNQPQHF. CDR3 sequence (DNA): TGTGCCAGCTCACCAGGGACAACGGGGAATCAGCCCCAGCATTTT.

The V call is TRBV7-9, the J call TRBJ1-4; possible D gene TRBD1, 5 bases. V was shortened by 2 bases and J by 12 bases, with 13 bases between the two germline ends. The length of the CDR3 is 13 residues. Germline CDR1 and CDR2: SEHNR and FQNEAQ (reference sequence). As DNA, the CDR3 is TGTGCCAGCAGCTTACAGGGACTAGGGGAACTGTTTTTT. As protein: CASSLQGLGELFF.

V gene TRBV6-2 or TRBV6-3 combines with J gene TRBJ2-3, with 12 bases fitting TRBD1. The trim removed 2 bases at V and 2 bases at J, leaving 5 bases unmatched. The germline V gene has CDR1 MNHEY and CDR2 SVGEGT. This CDR3 has 17 residues. The CDR3 here is CASSYKGQGANTDTQYF. The CDR3 nucleotides read TGTGCCAGCAGTTACAAGGGACAGGGGGCGAACACAGATACGCAGTATTTT.

Here the CDR3 DNA reads TGTGCCAGCAGTGTGGTTAGACAGAAGGAAGCTTTCTTT. This gives the protein CASSVVRQKEAFF. The chain links TRBV28 to TRBJ1-1, with D possibly matching TRBD1 (5 bases). The V and J ends lost 5 bases and 8 bases respectively, with 15 bases between them. CDR1 and CDR2 (germline): MDHEN, SYDVKM. The CDR3 loop spans 13 amino acids.

The chain uses TRBV5-1 and TRBJ2-2; 10 nucleotides line up with TRBD2. From germline, CDR1 is SGHRS and CDR2 YFSETQ. The junction had 7 bases not matched to a gene; V was cut back by 6 bases and J by 5 bases. This CDR3 region has 15 residues. CDR3 region: CASNEALAGTGELFF. CDR3 nucleotides: TGCGCCAGCAATGAAGCACTAGCGGGGACCGGGGAGCTGTTTTTT. Looking up the rest from reference TRBV5-1 and TRBJ2-2 gives the full variable domain: KAGVTQTPRYLIKTRGQQVTLSCSPISGHRSVSWYQQTPGQGLQFLFEYFSETQRNKGNFPGRFSGRQFSNSRSEMNVSTLELGDSALYLCASNEALAGTGELFFGEGSRLTVL.

The V gene is TRBV19, the J gene TRBJ2-3; 7 bases are shared with TRBD1. The trim removed 5 bases at V and 4 bases at J, leaving 6 bases unmatched. Germline V gene lookup returns CDR1 LNHDA and CDR2 SQIVND (reference sequence). CDR3 size: 14 residues. The CDR3 DNA reads TGTGCCAGTAGTCCGCAGGGGGTCGCAGATACGCAGTATTTT. This translates into CASSPQGVADTQYF.

This clone came up a few times. J is TRBJ2-7 and V is TRBV4-2, with 10 bases identical to TRBD2. Losses at the gene ends were 6 bases for V and 1 base for J; bases not matched to a gene: 6. The CDR3 has 15 amino acids. Germline V gene sequence: CDR1 LGHNA, CDR2 YNFKEQ. The CDR3 loop is CASRRTSGDSYEQYF. In DNA, the CDR3 is TGTGCCAGCAGGCGGACTAGCGGAGATTCCTACGAGCAGTACTTC.